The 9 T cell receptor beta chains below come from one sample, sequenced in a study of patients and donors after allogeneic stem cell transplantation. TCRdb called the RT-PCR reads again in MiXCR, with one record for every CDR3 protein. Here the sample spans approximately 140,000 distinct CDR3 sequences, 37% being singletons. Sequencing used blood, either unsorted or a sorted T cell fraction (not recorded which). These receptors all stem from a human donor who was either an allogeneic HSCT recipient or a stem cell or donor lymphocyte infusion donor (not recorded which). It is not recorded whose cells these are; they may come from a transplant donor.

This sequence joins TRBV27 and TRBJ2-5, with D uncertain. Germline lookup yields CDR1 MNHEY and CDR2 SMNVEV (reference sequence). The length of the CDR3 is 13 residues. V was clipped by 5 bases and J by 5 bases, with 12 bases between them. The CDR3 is CASSRAQWETQYF. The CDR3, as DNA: TGTGCCAGCAGTCGGGCCCAGTGGGAGACCCAGTACTTC.

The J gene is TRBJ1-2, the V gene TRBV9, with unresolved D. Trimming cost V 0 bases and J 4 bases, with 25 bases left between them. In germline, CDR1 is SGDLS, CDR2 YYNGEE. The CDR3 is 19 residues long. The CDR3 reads CASSVAPPGALDPSYGYTF. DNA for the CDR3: TGTGCCAGCAGCGTAGCGCCGCCGGGAGCCCTCGACCCCTCCTATGGCTACACCTTC.

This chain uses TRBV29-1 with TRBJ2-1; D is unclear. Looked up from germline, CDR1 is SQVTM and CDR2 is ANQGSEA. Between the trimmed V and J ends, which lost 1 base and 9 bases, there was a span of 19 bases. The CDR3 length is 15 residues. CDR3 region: CSVEGVTEVVGEQFF. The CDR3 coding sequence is TGCAGCGTTGAAGGTGTGACCGAGGTGGTCGGTGAGCAGTTCTTC.

The CDR3 is CASSYSWAEAKNIQYF. CDR3 coding DNA: TGTGCCAGCAGTTACTCGTGGGCCGAAGCCAAAAACATTCAGTACTTC. This sequence joins TRBV6-5 and TRBJ2-4; D remains ambiguous. Looked up from germline, CDR1 is MNHEY and CDR2 is SVGAGI. The germline V and J ends were trimmed by 0 bases and 0 bases, with 9 bases remaining between them. CDR3 length equals 16 residues.

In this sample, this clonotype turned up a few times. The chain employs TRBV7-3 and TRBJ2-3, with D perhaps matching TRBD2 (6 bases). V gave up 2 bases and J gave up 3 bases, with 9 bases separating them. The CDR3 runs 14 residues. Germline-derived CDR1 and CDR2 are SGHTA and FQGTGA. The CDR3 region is CASSLVGGTDTQYF. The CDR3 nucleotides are TGTGCCAGCAGCTTAGTTGGAGGGACAGATACGCAGTATTTT.

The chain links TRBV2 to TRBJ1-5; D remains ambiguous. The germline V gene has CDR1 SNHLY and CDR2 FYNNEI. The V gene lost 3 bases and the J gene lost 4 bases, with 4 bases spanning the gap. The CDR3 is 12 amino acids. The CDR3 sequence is CASSDVNQPQHF. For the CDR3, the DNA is TGTGCCAGCAGTGATGTTAATCAGCCCCAGCATTTT.

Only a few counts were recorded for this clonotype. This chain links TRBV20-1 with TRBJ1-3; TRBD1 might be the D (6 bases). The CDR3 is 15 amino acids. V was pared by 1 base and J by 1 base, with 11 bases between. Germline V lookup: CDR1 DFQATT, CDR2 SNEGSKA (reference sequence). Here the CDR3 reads CSARGRGRSGNTIYF. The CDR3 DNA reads TGCAGTGCTAGAGGCAGGGGAAGGTCTGGAAACACCATATATTTT.

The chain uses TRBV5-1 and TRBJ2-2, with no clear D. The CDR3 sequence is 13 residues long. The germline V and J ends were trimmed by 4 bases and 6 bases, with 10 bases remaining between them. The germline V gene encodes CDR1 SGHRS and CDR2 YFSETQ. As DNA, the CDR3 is TGCGCCAGCAGCACCCACTCCGCCGGGGAGCTGTTTTTT. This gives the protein CASSTHSAGELFF.

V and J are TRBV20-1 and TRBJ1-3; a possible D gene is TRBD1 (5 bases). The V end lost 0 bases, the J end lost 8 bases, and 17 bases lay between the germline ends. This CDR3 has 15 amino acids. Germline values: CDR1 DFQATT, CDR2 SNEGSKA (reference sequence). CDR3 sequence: CSARDRLHLGDTIYF. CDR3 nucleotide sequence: TGCAGTGCTAGAGATCGGCTGCATTTGGGGGACACCATATATTTT.